This T cell receptor beta chain was recovered during a study of OX40 agonist ivuxolimab in advanced cancers. Drawing of blood for sampling happened at baseline, at cycle 4 day 1, and at cycle 7 day 1. This clone was found a few times. TCRdb keeps only in-frame clones here, not all; method: immunoSEQ multiplex PCR. The table lists 100,000 to 110,000 clones, approximately 91% of them singletons, with less than 0.2% in the top ten. The V gene's germline CDR1 is MNHNS and CDR2 SASEGT. V dropped 2 bases and J dropped 5 bases, with 7 bases sitting between them. This CDR3 is 13 amino acids long. Here the sequenced sample was CD4+ or CD8+ T cells sorted from blood, taken in a trial of the OX40 agonist ivuxolimab. The TCR originated in an adult with an advanced solid tumor such as melanoma, head and neck, liver or kidney cancer. The V gene is TRBV6-1, the J gene TRBJ1-5, with D unclear. In DNA, the CDR3 is TGTGCCAGCAGTGAAACATGGGATCAGCCCCAGCATTTT. Protein sequence: CASSETWDQPQHF.